This entry lists 19 T cell receptor beta chains sequenced from one sample in a study of blood T cell repertoires in COVID-19. The data were produced by immunoSEQ multiplex PCR, yet TCRdb's version contains in-frame clones alone and is incomplete. The sample records around 100,000 clones, more than 75% being singletons. The sample consisted of peripheral blood. The receptors here all came from a man aged 45-65 years with acute or convalescent COVID-19.

The V gene is TRBV3-1 (or the pseudogene TRBV3-2), the J gene TRBJ1-4; D is perhaps TRBD1 (5 bases). The CDR3 totals 13 residues. Germline loops: CDR1 LGHDT, CDR2 YNNKEL (reference sequence). V lost 4 bases, J lost 10 bases, and 13 bases lay in between. The CDR3 is CASSPSRAGKLFF. CDR3 nucleotide sequence: TGTGCCAGCAGCCCGAGCAGGGCCGGAAAACTGTTTTTT.

This clone was seen just once. The chain is built from TRBV29-1 and TRBJ2-3; possible D gene TRBD1, 5 bases. The CDR3 spans 16 residues. Looked up from germline, CDR1 is SQVTM and CDR2 is ANQGSEA. Trimming cost V 4 bases and J 0 bases, with 17 bases left between them. The CDR3 is CSVARSVGASTDTQYF. The CDR3 coding sequence is TGCAGCGTTGCCAGATCGGTTGGGGCTAGCACAGATACGCAGTATTTT.

The chain combines TRBV7-2 with TRBJ2-1; a possible D gene is TRBD2 (5 bases). Germline CDR1 SGHTA, CDR2 FQGNSA. The CDR3 contains 15 residues. V lost 0 bases, J lost 3 bases, and 9 bases lay in between. The CDR3, as DNA: TGTGCCAGCAGCTTAGCGGGAGTGAACTACAATGAGCAGTTCTTC. This translates into CASSLAGVNYNEQFF.

Remarks on this clone: Additional DNA sequences in this sample encode the identical CDR3. This rearrangement joins TRBV5-4 to TRBJ2-1; D uncertain. Germline-derived CDR1 and CDR2 are SGHNT and YYREEE (reference sequence). The CDR3 is 15 amino acids. V was pared by 0 bases and J by 0 bases, with 7 bases between. CDR3 in DNA: TGTGCCAGCAGCTTGGGCGGCAGCTCCTACAATGAGCAGTTCTTC. Its translation is CASSLGGSSYNEQFF.

The V and J genes are TRBV10-2 and TRBJ2-6; D unclear. From germline, CDR1 is WSHSY and CDR2 SAAADI. This CDR3 comprises 17 residues. The germline V and J ends were trimmed by 7 bases and 0 bases, with 16 bases remaining between them. CDR3 nucleotides: TGCGCCAGCAAGCCACTCCGCTGGTCCTCTGGGGCCAACGTCCTGACTTTC. The encoded protein is CASKPLRWSSGANVLTF.

This chain uses TRBV7-8 with TRBJ2-1; 12 bases map to TRBD1. Trimming at V came to 5 bases and at J to 7 bases, leaving 9 bases not matched to a gene. This CDR3 has 16 amino acids. Germline CDR1 is SGHVS and CDR2 is FQNEAQ. For the CDR3, the DNA is TGTGCCAGCAGCAGGACGGGACAGGGGGCTGGGAATGAGCAGTTCTTC. The encoded protein is CASSRTGQGAGNEQFF.

This clone has only a few counts. The chain has TRBV11-3 and TRBJ2-7, with TRBD1 identical over 7 bases. From germline, CDR1 is SGHNT and CDR2 YENEEA. The CDR3 length is 12 residues. V lost 4 bases, J lost 3 bases, and 0 bases stayed unmatched. CDR3 nucleotide sequence: TGTGCCAGCAGCTCAGGGGGCTACGAGCAGTACTTC. As protein: CASSSGGYEQYF.

The rearrangement uses TRBV6-8 and TRBJ2-7; D unclear. CDR1 is MNHGY and CDR2 is SAAAGT in the germline V gene. The V end was cut by 8 bases, the J end by 0 bases, with 8 bases between. The CDR3 totals 12 residues. CDR3 amino acids: CASRSHSYEQYF. The CDR3 bases are TGTGCCAGCCGGAGCCACTCCTACGAGCAGTACTTC.

The chain uses TRBV11-3 and TRBJ2-7, with TRBD1 as a possible D gene (5 bases). Germline CDR1 SGHNT, CDR2 YENEEA. V was pared by 1 base and J by 5 bases, with 9 bases between. The CDR3 runs to 13 residues. The CDR3 DNA reads as TGTGCCAGCAGCTTAGCACCAGGGAACGAGCAGTACTTC. This encodes CASSLAPGNEQYF.

The V and J genes are TRBV19 and TRBJ2-3; TRBD2 aligns across 8 bases. Unmatched junction bases numbered 8, after V lost 6 bases and J lost 0 bases. The CDR3 extends over 16 amino acids. In germline, CDR1 is LNHDA, CDR2 SQIVND (reference sequence). The CDR3 protein is CASRAYSGVSTDTQYF. CDR3 DNA: TGTGCCAGTAGGGCCTATAGCGGGGTAAGCACAGATACGCAGTATTTT.

The chain uses TRBV28 and TRBJ2-5, with D maybe TRBD1 (5 bases). Germline CDR1 reads MDHEN; CDR2 reads SYDVKM. This CDR3 region has 14 residues. Trimming cost V 11 bases and J 4 bases, with 20 bases left between them. The CDR3 DNA follows: TGTGCCTCTTGGGCCAGGGCCTCGGGAGAGACCCAGTACTTC. Translating it yields CASWARASGETQYF.

The chain recombines TRBV30 with TRBJ2-1; possibly TRBD2 for D (5 bases). V lost 3 bases, J lost 10 bases, and 10 bases lay in between. This CDR3 is built from 11 residues. Per germline, CDR1 GTSNPN and CDR2 SVGIG (reference sequence). In DNA, the CDR3 is TGTGCCTGGAGCCCTCAGCGGGAGCAGTTCTTC. Protein: CAWSPQREQFF.

V is TRBV6-6 and J is TRBJ1-6; 9 bases line up with TRBD1. The CDR3 is 14 residues long. J gave up 10 bases and V 4 bases, and 5 bases lay outside the gene matches. Germline V CDR1 and CDR2: MNHNY, SVGAGI (reference sequence). CDR3 in amino acids: CASSLGTGQSPLHF. The CDR3 DNA sequence: TGTGCCAGCAGTTTAGGGACAGGGCAGTCACCCCTCCACTTT.

The rearrangement links TRBV30 to TRBJ2-7, with TRBD1 as a possible D gene (5 bases). Germline V gives CDR1 GTSNPN, CDR2 SVGIG (reference sequence). Trimming shortened V by 3 bases and J by 2 bases, and 11 bases separated the two germline ends. The CDR3 runs to 13 residues. CDR3 sequence reads: CAWRRGRAYEQYF. Written as DNA, the CDR3 is TGTGCCTGGAGAAGGGGAAGGGCCTACGAGCAGTACTTC.

V gene TRBV24-1 combines with J gene TRBJ1-5, with D perhaps TRBD1 (6 bases). Germline assignment: CDR1 KGHDR and CDR2 SFDVKD. V lost 7 bases and J 5 bases, leaving 8 bases between the germline ends. The length of the CDR3 is 12 residues. The chain's CDR3 is CATSQGHQPQHF. The CDR3 bases are TGTGCCACCAGCCAGGGGCATCAGCCCCAGCATTTT.

The V gene is TRBV6-6, the J gene TRBJ2-1; D is uncertain. This CDR3 spans 12 amino acids. Between the trimmed V and J ends, which lost 5 bases and 11 bases, there was a span of 13 bases. Germline V lookup: CDR1 MNHNY, CDR2 SVGAGI (reference sequence). The CDR3 loop reads CASSASVEQQFF. The CDR3 nucleotides read TGTGCCAGCAGTGCCTCGGTAGAGCAGCAGTTCTTC.

The chain has TRBV29-1 and TRBJ2-3, with 13 bases lining up with TRBD2. Per the germline V gene, CDR1 is SQVTM and CDR2 is ANQGSEA. V shed 4 bases, J shed 8 bases, and the junction held 6 bases outside the gene matches. CDR3 length equals 14 residues. The CDR3 DNA reads TGCAGCGTTGCCGGGACTAGCGGGGTTGGTACGCAGTATTTT. It translates to CSVAGTSGVGTQYF.

The genes are TRBV18 and TRBJ2-1; possible D gene TRBD2, 5 bases. The V and J ends lost 3 bases and 9 bases respectively, with 9 bases between them. The length of the CDR3 is 12 residues. Looked up from germline, CDR1 is KGHSH and CDR2 is LQKENI. The CDR3 loop is CASSPASLEQFF. The CDR3 nucleotides read TGTGCCAGCTCACCCGCTAGCCTTGAGCAGTTCTTC.

This chain links TRBV6-6 with TRBJ2-5; 7 bases map to TRBD1. The V gene end was trimmed by 5 bases and the J gene end by 1 base; junction bases not matched to a gene: 7. The germline CDR1 and CDR2 sequences are MNHNY and SVGAGI (reference sequence). The CDR3 is 15 residues long. CDR3 DNA sequence: TGTGCCAGCAGTCGATCGACAGGGCTCCAAGAGACCCAGTACTTC. It is translated as CASSRSTGLQETQYF.